These 19 T cell receptor beta chains came from one sample sequenced in a study of tumor-infiltrating lymphocytes in primary liver carcinoma. RNA and DNA were co-extracted from around 20-30 mg of unsorted bulk tissue. Starting from approximately 470 ng of total RNA, TCR beta cDNA was produced with a primer in the constant region. Each TCR beta library was derived from three nested multiplex PCR rounds that employed slightly modified ARM-PCR. A C-beta reverse primer and TRBV1-TRBV30 forward primers served in each of the first two PCR rounds, at about 10 cycles apiece. TCRdb used MiXCR to reprocess the multiplex PCR reads, holding one entry per CDR3 protein. The sample lists 150,000 to 200,000 distinct CDR3 sequences, around 81% occurring once. Sequencing was performed on tumor tissue from primary liver carcinoma. Receptor source: a man aged 35-49 years with primary liver carcinoma and hepatitis B virus infection.

The V call is TRBV4-1, the J call TRBJ2-5; a possible D gene is TRBD1 (6 bases). The ends were cut back, 1 base at V and 1 base at J, with 10 bases in the middle. Germline assignment: CDR1 MGHRA and CDR2 YSYEKL. The CDR3 extends over 15 amino acids. CDR3 protein: CASSQAWTVQETQYF. CDR3 DNA: TGCGCCAGCAGCCAAGCATGGACAGTCCAAGAGACCCAGTACTTC.

The CDR3 DNA reads as TGTGCCAGCAGTTACTCTCTAGCGCGAGAGAGCTACAATGAGCAGTTCTTC. Translating it yields CASSYSLARESYNEQFF. The V gene is TRBV6-5, the J gene TRBJ2-1, with D possibly being TRBD2 (6 bases). CDR1 is MNHEY, CDR2 SVGAGI, per germline. V lost 0 bases to trimming and J lost 3 bases, with 15 bases between them. This CDR3 contains 17 residues.

Comments on this clonotype: At one of its ends the junction is not consistent with the germline gene, which may arise from a read error. The chain employs TRBV29-1 and TRBJ2-1; D call uncertain. The germline gives CDR1 SQVTM, CDR2 ANQGSEA. The CDR3 has 12 residues. CDR3 DNA sequence: TGCAGCCCCCGTTTAGAACCCAATGGGCAGTTCTTC. Amino acid sequence: CSPRLEPNGQFF.

This clonotype was picked up one time. The CDR3 does not end in the conserved phenylalanine or tryptophan, so this is likely a read error. The DNA of the CDR3 is TGCAGCGTTTCATCCAGGGGGAGGGAGACGCAGTACTTG. This sequence encodes CSVSSRGRETQYL. This chain links TRBV29-1 with TRBJ2-5; D may be TRBD1 or TRBD2 (7 bases each). This CDR3 contains 13 residues. The germline CDR1 and CDR2 sequences are SQVTM and ANQGSEA.

Comment on this clonotype: The CDR3 does not end in the conserved phenylalanine or tryptophan, so this is likely a read error. It is unclear where the CDR3 begins or ends on the DNA, so no DNA is shown, and the CDR3 is as TCRdb lists it. V usage is TRBV7-9 and J usage is TRBJ1-6; the DNA was not used to check the table's D call, TRBD1. The V gene's germline CDR1 is SEHNR and CDR2 FQNEAQ (reference sequence). Both ends counted, the CDR3 spans 14 residues. CDR3 region: CASSSQGSNSPLHS.

The V gene is TRBV5-6, the J gene TRBJ1-1; TRBD1 might be the D (5 bases). V was pared by 6 bases and J by 0 bases, with 15 bases between. This CDR3 region has 15 residues. Germline CDR1 SGHDT, CDR2 YYEEEE. CDR3 nucleotide sequence: TGTGCCAGCAAGTGGGGGTGTCCTATGAACACTGAAGCTTTCTTT. Its translation: CASKWGCPMNTEAFF.

The CDR3 DNA sequence: TGTGCCAGCAGTTGGACTAGCGGGAGCTCATACGTACAGTACTTC. This codes for CASSWTSGSSYVQYF. The chain links TRBV6-5 to TRBJ2-7, with TRBD2 matching over 13 bases. The CDR3 loop spans 15 amino acids. CDR1 is MNHEY, CDR2 SVGAGI, per germline. V dropped 4 bases and J dropped 10; count of bases not matched to a gene: 10.

As concerns this clonotype: The germline gene is not matched at one end of the junction; a read error may be the cause. The rearrangement joins TRBV11-1 to TRBJ1-2; perhaps TRBD1 as D (5 bases). This CDR3 has 17 residues. From germline, CDR1 is SGHAT and CDR2 FQDESV (reference sequence). DNA of the CDR3: TGCGCCAGCAACCGAACCGGGACGGTAATAGCTAACTATGGCTACACCTTC. It codes for CASNRTGTVIANYGYTF.

Remarks on this clonotype: Germline and junction disagree at one end, which may indicate a read error. The chain links TRBV6-2 or TRBV6-3 to TRBJ1-1; D not resolved. This CDR3 region has 11 residues. Germline assignment: CDR1 MNHEY and CDR2 SVGEGT. The CDR3 region has the DNA TGTACCAGCAGATCGGCAAGGCCGGCTTTCTTT. It yields the protein CTSRSARPAFF.

Concerning this clonotype itself: At one end the junction does not follow the germline gene, possibly because of a read error. DNA for the CDR3: TGTGCCAGCAGCCAACTTAGCGGGCTCTCCTACGATGAGCAATTATTC. It codes for CASSQLSGLSYDEQLF. The chain recombines TRBV4-2 with TRBJ2-1, with 7 bases aligning to TRBD2. The CDR3 length is 16 residues. From germline, CDR1 is LGHNA and CDR2 YNFKEQ.

The V call is TRBV6-2 or TRBV6-3, the J call TRBJ2-7; D might be TRBD2 (5 bases). V was clipped by 5 bases and J by 2 bases, with 13 bases between them. Germline loops: CDR1 MNHEY, CDR2 SVGEGT. There are 14 residues in the CDR3. The CDR3 sequence: CASSLLAGPYEQYF. The DNA for the CDR3 is TGTGCCAGCAGTCTCCTGGCGGGTCCCTACGAGCAGTACTTC.

This clonotype was detected only a few times. J is TRBJ2-1 and V is TRBV24-1, with 10 bases lining up with TRBD1. V was pared by 3 bases and J by 3 bases, with 4 bases of the junction left unmatched. Germline CDR1 reads KGHDR; CDR2 reads SFDVKD. The CDR3 covers 16 residues. The CDR3 here is CATSDGDRGLYNEQFF. Here the CDR3 DNA reads TGTGCCACCAGTGATGGTGACAGGGGGCTCTACAATGAGCAGTTCTTC.

This clonotype has just a few counts. V usage is TRBV6-6 and J usage is TRBJ1-1, with TRBD1 as a possible D gene (5 bases). Germline V gene data show CDR1 as MNHNY and CDR2 as SVGAGI (reference sequence). The CDR3 spans 14 residues. V lost 9 bases, J lost 5 bases, and 19 bases lay in between. CDR3 region: CASSGIGVKTEAFF. CDR3 DNA sequence: TGTGCCAGTAGTGGGATAGGGGTAAAGACTGAAGCTTTCTTT.

V usage is TRBV12-3 or TRBV12-4 and J usage is TRBJ2-2; TRBD2 might be the D (6 bases). Trimming shortened V by 3 bases and J by 5 bases, and 19 bases separated the two germline ends. The CDR3 is made up of 17 amino acids. CDR3 DNA: TGTGCCAGCAGTTTTTTCGCCGGGGGATTTGAGACCGGGGAGCTGTTTTTT. Its translation: CASSFFAGGFETGELFF.

V gene TRBV11-2 combines with J gene TRBJ2-3, with 12 bases aligning to TRBD2. The V gene's germline CDR1 is SGHAT and CDR2 FQNNGV. The CDR3 contains 19 residues. CDR3 loop: CVSSRSPRLAGDRTDTQYF. CDR3 bases: TGTGTCAGTAGCCGATCGCCGAGACTAGCGGGAGATAGGACAGATACGCAGTATTTT. Looking up the rest from reference TRBV11-2 and TRBJ2-3 gives the full variable domain: EAGVAQSPRYKIIEKRQSVAFWCNPISGHATLYWYQQILGQGPKLLIQFQNNGVVDDSQLPKDRFSAERLKGVDSTLKIQPAKLEDSAVYLCVSSRSPRLAGDRTDTQYFGPGTRLTVL.

Notes on this clonotype: A single base separates this from a much larger clone, so it may be a read error. This sequence joins TRBV7-3 and TRBJ2-7, with 11 bases lining up with TRBD2. CDR1 and CDR2 from the germline V gene are SGHTA and FQGTGA. This CDR3 spans 15 amino acids. V gave up 6 bases and J gave up 2 bases; unmatched junction bases: 6. The CDR3 sequence: CASSPASGRTYEQYF. Written as DNA, the CDR3 is TGTGCCAGCAGTCCCGCTAGCGGGAGGACCTACGAGCAGTACTTC.

For this clonotype: One junction end disagrees with the germline gene, perhaps due to a read error. The V gene is TRBV4-2, the J gene TRBJ2-3; TRBD1 or TRBD2 may be the D gene (6 bases each). Germline V lookup: CDR1 LGHNA, CDR2 YNFKEQ. The CDR3 consists of 15 residues. The CDR3 DNA sequence: TGTACCAGCAGCCTTGAGGGGGGAGGAGAAGATACGCGGTATTTT. It translates to CTSSLEGGGEDTRYF.

With respect to this clonotype: The junction departs from germline at one end; a sequencing error may be responsible. The CDR3: CASSLSPSSYNEQFF. Here the CDR3 DNA reads TGTGCTAGCAGCTTAAGCCCGAGCTCCTACAATGAGCAGTTCTTC. The chain combines TRBV7-3 with TRBJ2-1, with D unclear. This CDR3 contains 15 residues. Germline V CDR1 and CDR2: SGHTA, FQGTGA.

This clonotype was detected many times. The rearrangement uses TRBV5-1 and TRBJ2-2; D remains unclear. Looked up from germline, CDR1 is SGHRS and CDR2 is YFSETQ. The CDR3 sequence is 14 residues long. V gave up 0 bases and J gave up 6 bases, with 9 bases separating them. The CDR3 loop reads CASSLERVPGELFF. The DNA for the CDR3 is TGCGCCAGCAGCTTGGAGCGTGTGCCCGGGGAGCTGTTTTTT.